This passage covers 27 T cell receptor beta chains from one sample sequenced in a study of T cell clonality in common variable immunodeficiency. Overall study results and limits: Fewer deletions and N-nucleotide insertions were reportedly seen in common variable immunodeficiency TCR beta sequences.

The antigens of these receptors remain unknown. This table comes from immunoSEQ multiplex PCR, and its TCRdb copy is limited to in-frame clones, with some not included. The profile covers about 26,000 clones, none occurring a single time. The sequenced material came from peripheral blood mononuclear cells. All receptors derive from a human donor with common variable immunodeficiency.

This clone was seen repeatedly, ten times or more. The read ends 3 residues before the CDR3 terminus; that terminus is restored from the germline J gene. The gene calls are TRBV19 and TRBJ2-1, with D perhaps matching TRBD1 (5 bases). The germline CDR1 and CDR2 sequences are LNHDA and SQIVND (reference sequence). The CDR3 runs to 17 residues. Between the trimmed V and J ends, which lost 3 bases and 4 bases, there was a span of 19 bases. The covered CDR3 bases are TGTGCCAGTAGTATTCTCCTAATGGGGCCCTTTTACAATGAG. Encoded protein: CASSILLMGPFYNE. The whole CDR3 is CASSILLMGPFYNEQFF.

The sample holds a few counts of this clone. Read data end 3 residues before the CDR3 end; the end is taken from the germline J gene. V and J are TRBV20-1 and TRBJ2-1; tentatively, D is TRBD1 (6 bases). The CDR3 sequence is 15 residues long. The V gene's germline CDR1 is DFQATT and CDR2 SNEGSKA (reference sequence). V was trimmed by 6 bases and J by 7 bases, leaving 22 bases between them. Partial CDR3 DNA: TGCAGTGCCGGCGACGGGGACAAAGGAGGTAATGAG. It codes for CSAGDGDKGGNE. In full, the CDR3 reads CSAGDGDKGGNEQFF.

This clone has ten or more counts. The DNA read from the CDR3 is TGTGCCAGTAGTATTCAGGCTAGCGGAGCGGGGGCCTACAATGAG. This encodes CASSIQASGAGAYNE. The CDR3 as a whole reads CASSIQASGAGAYNEQFF. The chain has TRBV19 and TRBJ2-1, with 8 bases aligning to TRBD2. The sequence runs out 3 residues before the end of the CDR3; the remainder is reconstructed from the germline J gene. Germline loops: CDR1 LNHDA, CDR2 SQIVND (reference sequence). Trimming at V came to 3 bases and at J to 2 bases, leaving 12 bases not matched to a gene. This CDR3 has 18 amino acids.

This clone was observed many times. Coverage ceases 3 residues before the CDR3 finishes, and the germline J gene fills in the end. V is TRBV30 and J is TRBJ2-1; D is perhaps TRBD2 (5 bases). Germline V CDR1 and CDR2: GTSNPN, SVGIG (reference sequence). Trimming pared 3 bases from V and 8 bases from J, leaving 14 bases between. The CDR3 consists of 13 residues. The part of the CDR3 DNA that was read is TGTGCCTGGAGCGATACTAGGTCGGATGAG. Amino acid sequence: CAWSDTRSDE. The full CDR3 sequence reads CAWSDTRSDEQFF.

Relative to its sample, this clone is medium-sized (0.01 to 0.1%). The CDR3 end falls 3 residues outside the read, so it is completed with the germline J gene. This chain uses TRBV7-2 with TRBJ2-5; D possibly corresponds to TRBD2 (5 bases). Trimming took off 2 bases at V and 5 bases at J, with 12 bases between the two ends. CDR3 length equals 14 residues. Per the germline V gene, CDR1 is SGHTA and CDR2 is FQGNSA. The CDR3 sequence: CASSLLGSAETQYF. Incomplete CDR3 DNA: TGTGCCAGCAGCTTACTTGGTAGCGCTGAGACC.

This clone has ten or more counts. The DNA ends 3 residues before the CDR3 does, and the rest of the CDR3 is filled in from the germline J gene. The chain couples TRBV14 to TRBJ2-1, with D tentatively TRBD1 (6 bases). The CDR3 totals 15 residues. CDR1 and CDR2 (germline): SGHDN, FVKESK. V lost 3 bases to trimming and J lost 0 bases, with 9 bases between them. The sequenced CDR3 bases are TGTGCCAGCAGCCAGGGGGCAAGCTCCTACAATGAG. The encoded protein is CASSQGASSYNE. The full CDR3 protein reads CASSQGASSYNEQFF.

This clone was recorded many times. The read ends 3 residues shy of where the CDR3 ends; the end is completed using the germline J gene. The gene calls are TRBV7-3 and TRBJ2-3, with 14 bases lining up with TRBD2. The germline V gene has CDR1 SGHTA and CDR2 FQGTGA. CDR3 length: 18 residues. With 4 bases clipped from V and 8 bases from J, the junction kept 14 bases outside the gene matches. The CDR3 protein is CASSSQPGTSGSLGTQYF. CDR3 DNA (partial): TGTGCCAGCAGCTCTCAACCCGGGACTAGCGGGAGCCTGGGTACG.

This clone was detected ten times or more. The read gets to within 3 residues of the CDR3 end, and the germline J gene fills in the rest. This rearrangement joins TRBV20-1 to TRBJ2-1; tentatively, D is TRBD1 (5 bases). This CDR3 has 15 amino acids. The V gene lost 0 bases and the J gene lost 8 bases, with 17 bases spanning the gap. The germline V gene has CDR1 DFQATT and CDR2 SNEGSKA (reference sequence). CDR3 in amino acids: CSARDLQGRVDEQFF. Partial CDR3 DNA: TGCAGTGCTAGAGATCTTCAGGGAAGGGTTGATGAG.

Notes on this clone: The DNA ends 3 residues before the CDR3 does, and the rest of the CDR3 is filled in from the germline J gene. The chain couples TRBV20-1 to TRBJ1-6; 8 bases are a match to TRBD1. Trimming cost V 0 bases and J 8 bases; bases outside gene matches: 21. Germline V gene lookup returns CDR1 DFQATT and CDR2 SNEGSKA (reference sequence). The length of the CDR3 is 20 residues. The CDR3 protein is CSARDPGTGGTLSHYSPLHF. Partial CDR3 DNA: TGCAGTGCTAGAGATCCGGGGACAGGAGGGACCCTGTCCCACTATTCACCC.

In its sample, this clone was seen a few times. The read is 3 residues too short to cover the CDR3 end, so that end is filled in from the germline J gene. The rearrangement uses TRBV7-2 and TRBJ2-7; a possible D gene is TRBD1 (8 bases). The CDR3 contains 15 residues. Trimming removed 2 bases at V and 3 bases at J, with 14 bases between. Germline CDR1 is SGHTA and CDR2 is FQGNSA. The sequenced CDR3 bases are TGTGCCAGCAGCTTAATCAGCGGGACAGGCTACGAG. It encodes CASSLISGTGYE. The complete CDR3 reads CASSLISGTGYEQYF.

By sample share, this clone is medium-sized (0.01 to 0.1%). Read data end 3 residues before the CDR3 end; the end is taken from the germline J gene. This chain links TRBV30 with TRBJ2-2, with 9 bases lining up with TRBD2. Trimming removed 3 bases from V and 5 bases from J; junction bases left unmatched: 10. Germline loops: CDR1 GTSNPN, CDR2 SVGIG (reference sequence). The CDR3 runs 16 residues. The part of the CDR3 DNA that was read is TGTGCCTGGAGGTTCCCCGCGGGGGGGCCTACCGGGGAG. This codes for CAWRFPAGGPTGE. The whole CDR3 protein is CAWRFPAGGPTGELFF.

Concerning this clone itself: The read finishes 3 residues shy of the CDR3 end, and the germline J gene is used to complete it. V usage is TRBV7-9 and J usage is TRBJ2-3, with 8 bases lining up with TRBD1. This CDR3 spans 15 amino acids. Germline V gives CDR1 SEHNR, CDR2 FQNEAQ (reference sequence). Trimming at V came to 1 base and at J to 5 bases, leaving 5 bases not matched to a gene. The chain's CDR3 is CASSLGQGAGDTQYF. The CDR3 DNA, read in part, is TGTGCCAGCAGCTTAGGCCAGGGGGCAGGAGATACG.

This clone was counted a few times. From the germline J gene comes the end of the CDR3, since the read stops 3 residues before it. The V call is TRBV18, the J call TRBJ1-6, with TRBD1 as a possible D gene (5 bases). V was clipped by 4 bases and J by 7 bases, with 8 bases between them. Germline lookup yields CDR1 KGHSH and CDR2 LQKENI. CDR3 length: 13 residues. The CDR3 region is CASSQTANSPLHF. The DNA read from the CDR3 is TGTGCCAGCTCACAGACAGCGAATTCACCC.

This clone was detected a few times. The observed sequence ends 3 residues before the CDR3 terminus, with the missing tail filled in from the germline J gene. The chain links TRBV23-1 to TRBJ1-4; D not resolved. TRBV23-1 is reported as an ORF; its role is uncertain. This CDR3 spans 14 amino acids. V was shortened by 3 bases and J by 0 bases, with 5 bases between the two germline ends. The sequenced part of the CDR3 DNA is TGCGCCAGCAGTCATAGGGCAACTAATGAAAAA. Protein product: CASSHRATNEK. The CDR3 in full is CASSHRATNEKLFF.

At least ten counts were recorded for this clone. The read finishes 3 residues shy of the CDR3 end, and the germline J gene is used to complete it. This sequence joins TRBV6-2 or TRBV6-3 and TRBJ1-2, with 10 positions matching TRBD1. The V segment lost 5 bases and the J segment 7 bases; nucleotides outside the gene matches: 10. This CDR3 region has 15 residues. Germline CDR1 is MNHEY and CDR2 is SVGEGT. The sequenced CDR3 bases are TGTGCCAGCAGTGGGGCCGGGACAGGGGTGCGTGGC. The encoded protein is CASSGAGTGVRG. In full, the CDR3 is CASSGAGTGVRGYTF.

This clone was counted ten times or more. From the germline J gene comes the end of the CDR3, since the read stops 3 residues before it. The chain links TRBV5-5 to TRBJ2-5; 7 nucleotides line up with TRBD1. Germline-derived CDR1 and CDR2 are SGHKS and YYEKEE (reference sequence). V lost 4 bases, J lost 5 bases, and 8 bases stayed unmatched. The CDR3 contains 14 residues. CDR3 bases read: TGTGCCAGCAGCACGCGGACAGGCGACGAGACC. Translated: CASSTRTGDET. The CDR3, in full, reads CASSTRTGDETQYF.

This clone was detected only a few times. The CDR3 end is not reached by the read, which stops 3 residues before it; the germline J gene fills it in. The chain couples TRBV20-1 to TRBJ1-5, with 7 nucleotides matching TRBD1. CDR3 length equals 16 residues. J lost 2 bases, V lost 1 base, and 8 bases had no gene match. Germline V gene sequence: CDR1 DFQATT, CDR2 SNEGSKA (reference sequence). CDR3 protein: CSARGTTGVRNQPQHF. The CDR3 DNA, read in part, is TGCAGTGCTAGAGGAACCACAGGGGTACGCAATCAGCCC.

This clone was counted many times. The CDR3 is cut off 3 residues early in the read; its end comes from the germline J gene. The rearrangement uses TRBV6-2 or TRBV6-3 and TRBJ2-1, with a possible D match to TRBD1 (5 bases). Between the trimmed V and J ends, which lost 6 bases and 4 bases, there was a span of 13 bases. CDR3 length: 14 amino acids. Germline values: CDR1 MNHEY, CDR2 SVGEGT. Here the CDR3 reads CASRARQSYNEQFF. The part of the CDR3 DNA that was read is TGTGCCAGCAGGGCCAGACAGAGTTACAATGAG.

This clone was recorded at least ten times. Read data end 3 residues before the CDR3 end; the end is taken from the germline J gene. V usage is TRBV7-8 and J usage is TRBJ2-7; a possible D gene is TRBD2 (7 bases). The CDR3 length is 16 residues. Trimming took 7 bases from V and 1 from J, leaving 20 bases between them. From germline, CDR1 is SGHVS and CDR2 FQNEAQ. The DNA read from the CDR3 is TGTGCCAGCAAGGGGGGGTGGGGGACAAATTCCTACGAG. This encodes CASKGGWGTNSYE. The CDR3, in full, reads CASKGGWGTNSYEQYF. The full variable domain, its missing parts supplied by reference TRBV7-8 and TRBJ2-7, is GAGVSQSPRYKVAKRGQDVALRCDPISGHVSLFWYQQALGQGPEFLTYFQNEAQLDKSGLPSDRFFAERPEGSVSTLKIQRTQQEDSAVYLCASKGGWGTNSYEQYFGPGTRLTVT.

Many counts were recorded for this clone. The sequenced fragment ends 3 residues before the CDR3 boundary, so the rest is inferred from the germline J gene. The rearrangement uses TRBV14 and TRBJ1-2; 10 bases align to TRBD1. CDR1 and CDR2 (germline): SGHDN, FVKESK. CDR3 size: 15 residues. Trimming removed 4 bases from V and 4 bases from J; junction bases left unmatched: 6. Partial CDR3 DNA: TGTGCCAGCAGCCCTAGACAGGGGGCCCGCTATGGC. This codes for CASSPRQGARYG. The whole CDR3 sequence is CASSPRQGARYGYTF.

This clone has ten or more counts. The CDR3 end falls 3 residues outside the read, so it is completed with the germline J gene. The V and J genes are TRBV20-1 and TRBJ1-4; 8 bases map to TRBD1. Per germline, CDR1 DFQATT and CDR2 SNEGSKA (reference sequence). J was trimmed by 10 bases and V by 5 bases; bases with no gene match: 12. The CDR3 contains 14 residues. The CDR3 reads CSALPTGDGGKLFF. Partial CDR3 DNA: TGCAGTGCTCTCCCGACAGGGGATGGCGGAAAA.

This clone was counted only a few times. The read finishes 3 residues shy of the CDR3 end, and the germline J gene is used to complete it. This chain connects TRBV11-2 to TRBJ1-5; D possibly corresponds to TRBD1 (5 bases). This CDR3 region has 14 residues. Germline values: CDR1 SGHAT, CDR2 FQNNGV. V shed 1 base and J shed 7 bases, with 11 bases lying between them. The CDR3 spells CASSLGTGNQPQHF. CDR3 bases read: TGTGCCAGCAGCTTAGGAACAGGTAACCAGCCC.

This clone was counted a few times. The CDR3 spells CASSAGFSGANVLTF. The CDR3 bases that were read are TGTGCCAGCAGCGCGGGGTTCTCTGGGGCCAACGTC. The genes are TRBV7-6 and TRBJ2-6; possibly TRBD2 for D (6 bases). From the germline J gene comes the end of the CDR3, since the read stops 3 residues before it. Trimming pared 5 bases from V and 0 bases from J, leaving 8 bases between. CDR3 length equals 15 residues. Germline CDR1 reads SGHVS; CDR2 reads FNYEAQ.

This clone showed up many times. Sequencing ends 3 residues short of the CDR3 end; the germline J gene provides the rest. The sample carries other DNA sequences with the same CDR3. The chain recombines TRBV5-1 with TRBJ2-3, with D possibly matching TRBD2 (5 bases). The CDR3 runs 14 residues. The V end lost 4 bases, the J end lost 6 bases, and 15 bases lay between the germline ends. From germline, CDR1 is SGHRS and CDR2 YFSETQ. The CDR3 protein is CASSAGGPQDTQYF. CDR3 bases read: TGCGCCAGCAGCGCGGGTGGCCCCCAGGATACG.

In its sample, this clone was seen many times. The read ends 3 residues before the CDR3 terminus; that terminus is restored from the germline J gene. The chain links TRBV5-5 to TRBJ2-5; D ambiguous. V was cut by 1 base and J by 2 bases, with 9 bases left in between. CDR3 length: 14 residues. Germline CDR1 is SGHKS and CDR2 is YYEKEE (reference sequence). CDR3 DNA, as far as it was read: TGTGCCAGCAGCTTGTTGCGGCATCAAGAGACC. It translates to CASSLLRHQET. The full CDR3 protein reads CASSLLRHQETQYF.

This clone was recorded a few times. The CDR3 end falls 3 residues outside the read, so it is completed with the germline J gene. This rearrangement joins TRBV2 to TRBJ2-1, with 13 bases that match TRBD2. V trimming: 5 bases; J trimming: 7 bases; junction bases outside the gene matches: 11. Germline-derived CDR1 and CDR2 are SNHLY and FYNNEI. There are 17 residues in the CDR3. The CDR3 reads CASSRRRGLAGSNEQFF. CDR3 bases read: TGTGCCAGCAGTCGGAGACGGGGACTAGCGGGAAGTAATGAG.

At least ten counts were recorded for this clone. The read gets to within 3 residues of the CDR3 end, and the germline J gene fills in the rest. J is TRBJ2-1 and V is TRBV5-1; TRBD2 is a possible D gene (6 bases). V was pared by 4 bases and J by 2 bases, with 13 bases between. The CDR3 extends over 15 amino acids. CDR1 and CDR2 (germline): SGHRS, YFSETQ. CDR3 DNA (partial): TGCGCCAGCAGCCCCGAGACTAGACCCTACAATGAG. Amino acid sequence: CASSPETRPYNE. The entire CDR3 protein reads CASSPETRPYNEQFF.